Following are 6 T cell receptor beta chains from one sample sequenced in a study of blood T cell repertoires in COVID-19 (dated by TCRdb to the early 2020s). The protocol used for the library was the immunoSEQ multiplex PCR assay. The clones in this table, taken by TCRdb from immuneACCESS, are in-frame only. Not every clone is retained; where verified, under half of the shortfall comes from an unresolved V gene, and the cause of the rest is unknown. The sample table shows around 100,000 clones, and approximately 91% are seen once. The ten largest clones capture roughly 2.1% of the sample. What was sequenced was peripheral blood. Source of these receptors: a man aged 45-65 years with active COVID-19.

The genes are TRBV2 and TRBJ2-2; possible D gene TRBD1, 5 bases. CDR3 length: 14 residues. Looked up from germline, CDR1 is SNHLY and CDR2 is FYNNEI. V was trimmed by 4 bases and J by 2 bases, leaving 8 bases between them. CDR3 protein: CASSGQGNTGELFF. CDR3 bases: TGTGCCAGCAGTGGGCAGGGAAACACCGGGGAGCTGTTTTTT.

The rearrangement uses TRBV13 and TRBJ2-3; 9 positions agree with TRBD2. CDR1 and CDR2 from the germline V gene are PRHDT and FYEKMQ (reference sequence). Trimming removed 7 bases from V and 1 base from J; junction bases left unmatched: 15. The CDR3 runs 18 residues. CDR3 residues: CASTSLKRGAPGTDTQYF. Here the CDR3 DNA reads TGTGCCAGCACCTCACTAAAGCGGGGGGCGCCCGGCACAGATACGCAGTATTTT.

This chain joins TRBV14 and TRBJ2-2; D is ambiguous. CDR1 and CDR2 from the germline V gene are SGHDN and FVKESK. The CDR3 loop spans 16 amino acids. V lost 1 base and J lost 5, with 14 bases in between. CDR3 protein: CASSQGYDSGTGELFF. CDR3 DNA: TGTGCCAGCAGCCAAGGCTATGACTCCGGGACCGGGGAGCTGTTTTTT.

The chain couples TRBV2 to TRBJ2-1, with 7 positions matching TRBD2. The junction had 8 bases not matched to a gene; V was cut back by 4 bases and J by 8 bases. CDR3 length: 14 amino acids. Germline loops: CDR1 SNHLY, CDR2 FYNNEI. The CDR3 reads CASSGGRASDEQFF. The CDR3 nucleotides read TGTGCCAGCAGTGGAGGGAGGGCCTCAGATGAGCAGTTCTTC.

The genes are TRBV7-7 and TRBJ2-3; no clear D. Germline V gene sequence: CDR1 SSHAT, CDR2 FNYEAQ (reference sequence). This CDR3 is built from 13 residues. With 4 bases removed from V and 2 bases from J, the gap between germline ends came to 7 bases. In DNA, the CDR3 is TGTGCCAGCAGCTCCGCGGCCACAGATACGCAGTATTTT. Its protein is CASSSAATDTQYF.

This chain uses TRBV11-3 with TRBJ2-3; 7 bases fit TRBD1. The CDR3 sequence is 15 residues long. V lost 1 base and J lost 4; bases outside the gene matches: 5. Germline V CDR1 and CDR2: SGHNT, YENEEA. The CDR3, as DNA: TGTGCCAGCAGCTTAGGACAGGGCGTGGCAGATACGCAGTATTTT. Residues: CASSLGQGVADTQYF.